Included here is one T cell receptor beta chain sequence, with context. Its antigen is still unknown. V dropped 5 bases and J dropped 6 bases, with 14 bases sitting between them. The CDR3 is made up of 13 amino acids. The V gene's germline CDR1 is MNHEY and CDR2 SMNVEV (reference sequence). This sample is part of a study of cytomegalovirus exposure and HLA in healthy donors. General study findings and limits: V- and J-gene trimming in TCR beta was tied to a missense DCLRE1C variant by an analysis performed later.

The PCR used 60 Vbeta and 13 Jbeta primers. Libraries were prepared by immunoSEQ multiplex PCR; TCRdb keeps only in-frame clonotypes and omits some of them. Of around 30,000 clones listed, just under 90% were seen once; the top ten hold approximately 3%. The sample taken for sequencing was PBMCs. The chain uses TRBV27 and TRBJ2-7; weak D call: TRBD2 (6 bases). The TCR comes from a boy younger than 18 in good health and CMV-seronegative. The CDR3 nucleotides read TGTGCCAGCAGTATAGGGAGGTCTATCGAGCAGTACTTC. Translation gives CASSIGRSIEQYF.